This T cell receptor beta chain was recorded in a study of blood T cell repertoires in COVID-19. Profiling relied on immunoSEQ multiplex PCR, and the TCRdb table lists in-frame clones only, not all of them. The sample has about 49,000 clones, 90% seen once. Germline-derived CDR1 and CDR2 are SGHVS and FQNEAQ. Between the trimmed V and J ends, which lost 5 bases and 5 bases, there was a span of 12 bases. The length of the CDR3 is 13 residues. This TCR was recovered from a human donor in a cohort sampled during active COVID-19. This chain uses TRBV7-8 with TRBJ2-5; D remains ambiguous. The sequenced material came from peripheral blood. The CDR3 protein is CASSPHPRETQYF. The CDR3 DNA is TGTGCCAGCAGCCCCCACCCCCGGGAGACCCAGTACTTC.